This TCR beta chain was identified during a study of shared clonotypes between healthy human individuals. General study results and limits: The generation probabilities recorded for non-shared clonotypes fell below those of clonotypes shared by all four donors. Several donors shared about 4.5% of their naive CD4 clonotypes. Rarefaction showed that sequencing of sorted subsets was incomplete (despite large depth).

Naive CD8 isolation took CD45RO-negative cells positively selected for CCR7 and excluded terminally differentiated effector memory CD45RA+ cells. Germline V gives CDR1 SGHRS, CDR2 YFSETQ. The CDR3 spans 14 residues. Trimming pared 0 bases from V and 3 bases from J, leaving 10 bases between. This clone was seen just once. Its antigen remains unknown. Authors' methods: As immunoSEQ supplied junction-only sequences (without quality scores), filtering differed. Profiling relied on immunoSEQ multiplex PCR, and the TCRdb table lists in-frame clones only, not all of them. V and J calls and clone size follow that table, whereas D and trimming were derived from the DNA. The repertoire includes around 2,000,000 clones, about 95% of them detected once, and about 1.1% sits in the top ten.

The sequenced material came from naive CD8+ T cells sorted from blood. The TCR comes from a man aged 18 to 30 in good health. The chain has TRBV5-1 and TRBJ2-7; D unresolved. CDR3 residues: CASSLVPTDYEQYF. As DNA, the CDR3 is TGCGCCAGCAGCTTGGTCCCGACGGACTACGAGCAGTACTTC.